The next 26 T cell receptor beta chains were all read from a single sample in a study of TET2 disruption in CD19-targeted CAR T cells. Profiled with immunoSEQ multiplex PCR; TCRdb holds only in-frame clones, not every one. The sample includes about 26,000 clones. Specified treatment: autologous CTL019 cells: CD19 CAR with 4-1BB and CD3 zeta domains. Their antigens remain unidentified. The specimen comprised CD8- CAR+ T cells sorted from cultured blood T cells, sampled for CD19 CAR T cell therapy. Subset of the sample: CD8-negative CAR-positive T cells from the infusion product. These receptor sequences come from a man between 65 and 85 years old with chronic lymphocytic leukemia.

Concerning this clone: The CDR3 is cut off 3 residues early in the read; its end comes from the germline J gene. Other DNA sequences of this sample code for an identical CDR3. This chain joins TRBV7-6 and TRBJ2-4; 7 bases line up with TRBD2. The junction had 6 bases not matched to a gene; V was cut back by 0 bases and J by 7 bases. CDR3 size: 15 residues. In germline, CDR1 is SGHVS, CDR2 FNYEAQ. This CDR3 is CASSLAGGGPNIQYF. The covered CDR3 bases are TGTGCCAGCAGCTTAGCGGGGGGAGGGCCCAACATT.

With respect to this clone: The sequenced fragment ends 3 residues before the CDR3 boundary, so the rest is inferred from the germline J gene. The chain uses TRBV12-5 and TRBJ2-6; TRBD2 matches at 7 bases. The junction had 13 bases not matched to a gene; V was cut back by 2 bases and J by 3 bases. CDR3 size: 19 residues. Germline lookup yields CDR1 LGHNT and CDR2 FRNRAP. CDR3 loop: CASGLSSRGIDLGANVLTF. The covered CDR3 bases are TGTGCTAGTGGTTTGTCCTCGCGGGGGATTGACCTTGGGGCCAACGTC.

As to this clone: The CDR3 is cut off 3 residues early in the read; its end comes from the germline J gene. The gene calls are TRBV6-2 or TRBV6-3 and TRBJ1-5; a possible D gene is TRBD1 (6 bases). V lost 8 bases and J lost 2, with 13 bases in between. Looked up from germline, CDR1 is MNHEY and CDR2 is SVGEGT. This CDR3 has 14 residues. This chain's CDR3 is CASVRGGGNQPQHF. CDR3 DNA (partial): TGTGCCAGCGTAAGGGGGGGAGGCAATCAGCCC.

To note about this clone: One junction end disagrees with the germline gene, perhaps due to a read error. The sequence runs out 3 residues before the end of the CDR3; the remainder is reconstructed from the germline J gene. The same CDR3 is also encoded by other DNA sequences in this sample. The genes are TRBV19 and TRBJ1-3, with 8 nucleotides matching TRBD1. The CDR3 extends over 13 amino acids. Germline loops: CDR1 LNHDA, CDR2 SQIVND (reference sequence). CDR3 DNA, as far as it was read: TGTGCCAGTAGTACGCGGGACAGGAACACT. Translation: CASSTRDRNT. The CDR3 reads in full as CASSTRDRNTIYF.

For this clone: The read ends 3 residues before the CDR3 terminus; that terminus is restored from the germline J gene. The chain is built from TRBV20-1 and TRBJ2-2; D is ambiguous. Germline V gene sequence: CDR1 DFQATT, CDR2 SNEGSKA (reference sequence). The CDR3 has 14 residues. V shed 4 bases and J shed 3 bases, with 12 bases lying between them. CDR3 loop: CSATPSTDTGELFF. The sequenced CDR3 bases are TGCAGTGCTACCCCGAGTACAGACACCGGGGAG.

Of note for this clone: The read falls 3 residues short of the CDR3 end, and the missing part is taken from the germline J gene. The V gene is TRBV5-5, the J gene TRBJ1-1; the match to TRBD1 covers 9 bases. Germline lookup yields CDR1 SGHKS and CDR2 YYEKEE (reference sequence). The CDR3 runs to 15 residues. The CDR3 is CASSLLSDRGRRAFF. The covered CDR3 bases are TGTGCCAGCAGCTTGCTTTCAGACAGGGGGAGAAGA.

Concerning this clone itself: The read ends 3 residues shy of where the CDR3 ends; the end is completed using the germline J gene. The genes are TRBV10-3 and TRBJ2-2, with a weak D call TRBD1 (5 bases). The CDR3 totals 14 residues. V was shortened by 4 bases and J by 4 bases, with 10 bases between the two germline ends. The V gene's germline CDR1 is ENHRY and CDR2 SYGVKD. This chain's CDR3 is CAISALTATGELFF. CDR3 DNA, as far as it was read: TGTGCCATCAGTGCCCTGACAGCCACCGGGGAG.

On this clone itself: Other nucleotide sequences in the sample specify the same CDR3. Partial CDR3 DNA: TGTGCCAGCAGCTCGCCACAGGGGGGGAACTATGGC. Residues: CASSSPQGGNYG. The whole CDR3 is CASSSPQGGNYGYTF. The J gene is TRBJ1-2, the V gene TRBV7-9; 8 positions match TRBD1. The CDR3 end falls 3 residues outside the read, so it is completed with the germline J gene. J lost 2 bases, V lost 4 bases, and 6 bases had no gene match. Germline V CDR1 and CDR2: SEHNR, FQNEAQ (reference sequence). The CDR3 extends over 15 amino acids.

As for this clone: From the germline J gene comes the end of the CDR3, since the read stops 3 residues before it. V gene TRBV23-1 combines with J gene TRBJ1-2; the D gene is possibly TRBD1 (5 bases). TRBV23-1 is classed as an ORF, of uncertain function. The CDR3 consists of 15 residues. The CDR3 loop reads CASSQSPRVIRDYTF. The CDR3 DNA, read in part, is TGCGCCAGCAGTCAATCTCCCAGGGTGATCCGCGAC.

As to this clone: The CDR3 end is not reached by the read, which stops 3 residues before it; the germline J gene fills it in. The V call is TRBV19, the J call TRBJ2-4; 11 nucleotides match TRBD1. CDR3 length: 16 amino acids. The germline V gene has CDR1 LNHDA and CDR2 SQIVND (reference sequence). The sequenced CDR3 bases are TGTGCCAGTAGTATTCGCAGGACAGGGGGCGGACAGCCT. Translating gives CASSIRRTGGGQP. The entire CDR3 reads CASSIRRTGGGQPQYF.

CDR3 bases read: TGTGCCAGCAGTCAACCTTCGGGACAGGGGAACACTGAA. As protein: CASSQPSGQGNTE. The entire CDR3 sequence reads CASSQPSGQGNTEAFF. The rearrangement uses TRBV6-2 or TRBV6-3 and TRBJ1-1; TRBD1 matches 9 bases. The CDR3 is cut off 3 residues early in the read; its end comes from the germline J gene. The CDR3 is 16 amino acids. Germline trimming cut 5 bases from V and 1 base from J; bases unmatched to any gene: 8. Germline lookup yields CDR1 MNHEY and CDR2 SVGEGT.

About this clone itself: The read is 3 residues too short to cover the CDR3 end, so that end is filled in from the germline J gene. The rearrangement links TRBV5-5 to TRBJ2-1, with TRBD2 as a possible D gene (6 bases). V shed 4 bases and J shed 6 bases, with 11 bases lying between them. The CDR3 is made up of 13 amino acids. Germline V gene lookup returns CDR1 SGHKS and CDR2 YYEKEE (reference sequence). The CDR3 region is CASSATRFNEQFF. The sequenced CDR3 bases are TGTGCCAGCAGCGCGACTAGGTTCAATGAG.

Points on this clone: The CDR3 extends 3 residues past the end of the read, so its final part is completed from the germline J gene. The chain employs TRBV7-3 and TRBJ2-4; D might be TRBD1 (7 bases). The CDR3 has 15 amino acids. The germline V gene encodes CDR1 SGHTA and CDR2 FQGTGA. The DNA read from the CDR3 is TGTGCCAGCAGCTTAAGGCGGGACAGACAACTTGGT. Its translation is CASSLRRDRQLG. The entire CDR3 is CASSLRRDRQLGQYF.

Turning to this clone: The observed sequence ends 3 residues before the CDR3 terminus, with the missing tail filled in from the germline J gene. The V call is TRBV5-6, the J call TRBJ1-1; 7 nucleotides match TRBD1. The junction had 10 bases not matched to a gene; V was cut back by 4 bases and J by 4 bases. CDR3 length: 15 residues. Per the germline V gene, CDR1 is SGHDT and CDR2 is YYEEEE. The sequenced CDR3 bases are TGTGCCAGCAGCACAAGGACAGGAGGATTCACTGAA. Protein: CASSTRTGGFTE. The CDR3 reads in full as CASSTRTGGFTEAFF.

The CDR3 loop is CASSQGRVGTEAFF. CDR3 bases read: TGTGCCAGCAGCCAAGGCAGGGTGGGCACTGAA. This chain connects TRBV3-1 (or the pseudogene TRBV3-2) to TRBJ1-1; weak D call: TRBD1 (5 bases). Read sequence stops 3 residues before the CDR3 end, and the germline J gene provides the missing end. The CDR3 covers 14 residues. Germline V gene lookup returns CDR1 LGHDT and CDR2 YNNKEL (reference sequence). V lost 1 base to trimming and J lost 4 bases, with 10 bases between them.

As for this clone: At one of its ends the junction is not consistent with the germline gene, which may arise from a read error. The read stops 3 residues short of the end of the CDR3; the missing end is completed from the germline J gene. The V and J genes are TRBV5-1 and TRBJ2-3, with TRBD2 matching over 11 bases. The V gene's germline CDR1 is SGHRS and CDR2 YFSETQ. The CDR3 length is 17 residues. The CDR3 here is CPSSLTLAGGATDTQYF. The DNA read from the CDR3 is TGCCCCAGCAGCCTTACCTTAGCGGGGGGGGCCACAGATACG. The whole variable domain, remainder taken from reference TRBV5-1 and TRBJ2-3, is KAGVTQTPRYLIKTRGQQVTLSCSPISGHRSVSWYQQTPGQGLQFLFEYFSETQRNKGNFPGRFSGRQFSNSRSEMNVSTLELGDSALYLCPSSLTLAGGATDTQYFGPGTRLTVL.

In regard to this clone: The read halts 3 residues ahead of the CDR3 end, with the missing end drawn from the germline J gene. This chain connects TRBV30 to TRBJ1-1; unclear D gene. The germline gives CDR1 GTSNPN, CDR2 SVGIG (reference sequence). This CDR3 spans 12 amino acids. The sequenced CDR3 bases are TGTGCCTGGAGTGGGAGAACAGATACG. Translated: CAWSGRTDT. The CDR3 in its entirety is CAWSGRTDTAFF. The complete variable domain, with remaining parts taken from reference TRBV30 and TRBJ1-1, reads SQTIHQWPATLVQPVGSPLSLECTVEGTSNPNLYWYRQAAGRGLQLLFYSVGIGQISSEVPQNLSASRPQDRQFILSSKKLLLSDSGFYLCAWSGRTDTAFFGQGTRLTVV.

On this clone: Read sequence stops 3 residues before the CDR3 end, and the germline J gene provides the missing end. This sequence joins TRBV19 and TRBJ1-2; possibly TRBD1 for D (5 bases). The CDR3 sequence is 18 residues long. The V gene's germline CDR1 is LNHDA and CDR2 SQIVND (reference sequence). CDR3 sequence reads: CASSARWGTSGGIDTYTF. The CDR3 bases that were read are TGTGCCAGTAGCGCCAGATGGGGGACTAGCGGGGGGATAGATACC.

On this clone itself: The read ends 3 residues before the CDR3 terminus; that terminus is restored from the germline J gene. This chain links TRBV24-1 with TRBJ2-1, with TRBD1 matching 8 bases. Germline CDR1 and CDR2: KGHDR and SFDVKD. The CDR3 consists of 13 residues. The V and J ends lost 9 bases and 8 bases, in that order; junction bases with no gene match: 8. This chain's CDR3 is CATQGARPHEQFF. Partial CDR3 DNA: TGTGCCACCCAGGGGGCGCGTCCCCATGAG.

Concerning this clone: The CDR3 goes on 3 residues after the read ends, and that part is filled in from the germline J gene. This chain uses TRBV18 with TRBJ1-1; D remains unclear. CDR1 is KGHSH, CDR2 LQKENI, per germline. The CDR3 covers 15 residues. The V end lost 3 bases, the J end lost 5 bases, and 16 bases lay between the germline ends. CDR3 DNA (partial): TGTGCCAGCTCACCTCCCGGACTGGGAGGGACTGAA. This translates into CASSPPGLGGTE. The whole CDR3 protein reads CASSPPGLGGTEAFF.

Turning to this clone: The read ends 3 residues before the CDR3 terminus; that terminus is restored from the germline J gene. The chain employs TRBV29-1 and TRBJ2-3; TRBD2 agrees at 12 bases. This CDR3 comprises 15 residues. V dropped 4 bases and J dropped 5; count of bases not matched to a gene: 7. CDR1 SQVTM and CDR2 ANQGSEA come from the germline V gene. The CDR3 DNA, read in part, is TGCAGCGTTGCCCCTCTAGCGGGGGGGGGAGATACG. Translation: CSVAPLAGGGDT. The whole CDR3 is CSVAPLAGGGDTQYF.

The CDR3 DNA, read in part, is TGTGCCAGCAGCCAACAAGGCTACAGTGCCTACGAG. Encoded protein: CASSQQGYSAYE. From start to end, the CDR3 is CASSQQGYSAYEQYF. The genes are TRBV5-4 and TRBJ2-7; D call uncertain. The read is 3 residues too short to cover the CDR3 end, so that end is filled in from the germline J gene. Germline-derived CDR1 and CDR2 are SGHNT and YYREEE (reference sequence). The V end was cut by 4 bases, the J end by 2 bases, with 16 bases between. The CDR3 spans 15 residues. The full variable domain, its missing parts supplied by reference TRBV5-4 and TRBJ2-7, is ETGVTQSPTHLIKTRGQQVTLRCSSQSGHNTVSWYQQALGQGPQFIFQYYREEENGRGNFPPRFSGLQFPNYSSELNVNALELDDSALYLCASSQQGYSAYEQYFGPGTRLTVT.

Judged by frequency, this clone is medium-sized. CDR3 sequence reads: CASSNPMGGLGTYNEQFF. Incomplete CDR3 DNA: TGTGCCAGTAGTAACCCCATGGGGGGACTAGGGACCTACAATGAG. The chain is built from TRBV19 and TRBJ2-1; 8 positions agree with TRBD2. The CDR3 is cut off 3 residues early in the read; its end comes from the germline J gene. The CDR3 length is 18 residues. Germline V lookup: CDR1 LNHDA, CDR2 SQIVND (reference sequence). The junction had 13 bases not matched to a gene; V was cut back by 4 bases and J by 2 bases.

With regard to this clone: The sequenced fragment ends 3 residues before the CDR3 boundary, so the rest is inferred from the germline J gene. The genes are TRBV11-1 and TRBJ2-7, with a possible D match to TRBD1 (5 bases). The V and J ends lost 3 bases and 5 bases respectively, with 14 bases between them. This CDR3 is 14 amino acids long. Germline values: CDR1 SGHAT, CDR2 FQDESV (reference sequence). Partial CDR3 DNA: TGTGCCAGCAGCTTCCAGGCAGGGTTTAACGAG. Residues: CASSFQAGFNE. The whole CDR3 protein reads CASSFQAGFNEQYF.

Comment on this clone: The read is 3 residues too short to cover the CDR3 end, so that end is filled in from the germline J gene. The V call is TRBV20-1, the J call TRBJ1-6, with 8 bases lining up with TRBD1. The CDR3 is made up of 15 amino acids. CDR1 is DFQATT, CDR2 SNEGSKA, per germline (reference sequence). Germline trimming cut 3 bases from V and 5 bases from J; bases unmatched to any gene: 6. CDR3 loop: CSASILDRDNSPLHF. CDR3 DNA, as far as it was read: TGCAGTGCTAGTATCCTGGACAGGGATAATTCACCC.

With respect to this clone: The read stops 3 residues short of the end of the CDR3; the missing end is completed from the germline J gene. The V and J genes are TRBV28 and TRBJ2-2; perhaps TRBD1 as D (5 bases). CDR3 length: 15 residues. Trimming left V 8 bases short and J 6 bases short, with 19 bases between. Per the germline V gene, CDR1 is MDHEN and CDR2 is SYDVKM. This CDR3 is CASERSQGYAGELFF. The covered CDR3 bases are TGTGCCAGCGAACGTTCCCAGGGTTATGCCGGGGAG.